Listed below are T cell receptor beta chains from one sample, sequenced in a study of blood T cell repertoires in COVID-19. Clones were sequenced by immunoSEQ multiplex PCR, and TCRdb holds only the in-frame ones, with some missing. The sample consists of almost 200,000 clones, 70% to 90% of them appearing once. Sequenced sample: PBMCs or T cells enriched from blood (not recorded which). Receptors originate from a young woman who had recovered from COVID-19. Each CDR3 is given without its conserved first and last residue.

J | length | V | CDR3
TRBJ1-6 | 13 | TRBV5-6 | ASSLEAGVNSPLH
TRBJ1-5 | 12 | TRBV9 | ASSPTGGGQPQH
TRBJ2-3 | 14 | TRBV30 | AWSSGASGDTDTQY
TRBJ1-3 | 14 | TRBV6-5 | ASSYSGRVSGNTIY
TRBJ2-7 | 12 | TRBV6-5 | ASSYRQGASEQY
TRBJ1-4 | 11 | TRBV19 | ASSRQGESRLF
TRBJ1-2 | 12 | TRBV30 | AWRADSLGYGYT
TRBJ2-7 | 12 | TRBV7-9 | ASSPRQATYEQY
TRBJ2-1 | 10 | TRBV10-2 | ASSNRVNEQF
TRBJ2-3 | 13 | TRBV10-2 | ASSQLAGPTDTQY
TRBJ1-1 | 11 | TRBV7-9 | ASSRQGDTEAF
TRBJ1-2 | 10 | TRBV3-1/TRBV3-2 | ASSQVDYGYT
TRBJ1-5 | 12 | TRBV6-4 | ASSTQAGNQPQH
TRBJ2-1 | 12 | TRBV6-5 | ASKGTGSYNEQF
TRBJ2-1 | 15 | TRBV5-1 | ASSMGTSSGNYNEQF
TRBJ1-5 | 13 | TRBV3-1/TRBV3-2 | ASSLRTAGNQPQH
TRBJ1-2 | 14 | TRBV5-1 | ASSPGDSNSLYGYT
TRBJ1-5 | 13 | TRBV28 | ASSPLGGSNQPQH
TRBJ2-1 | 10 | TRBV4-1 | ASSQASDSQF
TRBJ1-1 | 13 | TRBV6-1 | ASSEVNWGDTEAF
TRBJ1-1 | 13 | TRBV7-6 | ASSFTQGGNTEAF
TRBJ1-2 | 11 | TRBV6-5 | ASSYGQGNGYT
TRBJ2-5 | 13 | TRBV3-1/TRBV3-2 | ASSQGLAGQETQY
TRBJ2-1 | 13 | TRBV5-1 | ASSLTGSLGNEQF
TRBJ1-1 | 14 | TRBV5-1 | ASSLEGRGGATEAF
TRBJ2-5 | 13 | TRBV7-6 | ASSLRRGSVETQY
TRBJ2-1 | 14 | TRBV15 | ATSRGGLGSYNEQF
TRBJ2-5 | 14 | TRBV5-5 | ASSQPRAGGLETQY
TRBJ2-7 | 11 | TRBV19 | ASTRQGTNEQY
TRBJ2-7 | 12 | TRBV5-4 | ASSQGQGAYEQY
TRBJ1-3 | 14 | TRBV11-1 | ASSLDDYRAGNTIY
TRBJ2-7 | 13 | TRBV12-5 | ASGLVRGQNYEQY
TRBJ2-1 | 15 | TRBV9 | ASSVAAADTSYNEQF
TRBJ2-5 | 12 | TRBV2 | ASSDRGLLETQY
TRBJ2-7 | 14 | TRBV6-6 | ASSYSRQRLSYEQY
TRBJ2-7 | 10 | TRBV10-2 | ASSPQSYEQY
TRBJ2-7 | 13 | TRBV7-9 | ASSLKAGRSYEQY
TRBJ1-2 | 15 | TRBV21-1 | ASSKGQGFPACYGYT
TRBJ1-1 | 13 | TRBV2 | ASRTRDRDFTEAF
TRBJ1-2 | 15 | TRBV4-2 | ASSQEGGAAANYGYT
TRBJ2-7 | 12 | TRBV7-3 | ASSLSGTGDEQY
TRBJ1-1 | 16 | TRBV28 | ASSYLTFVTGGRTEAF
TRBJ1-5 | 14 | TRBV27 | ASSLAGTGGYQPQH
TRBJ2-2 | 13 | TRBV7-6 | ASSDRGFYTGELF
TRBJ2-5 | 15 | TRBV9 | ASSVSGGEEFQETQY
TRBJ1-5 | 10 | TRBV10-3 | AISTGDQPQH